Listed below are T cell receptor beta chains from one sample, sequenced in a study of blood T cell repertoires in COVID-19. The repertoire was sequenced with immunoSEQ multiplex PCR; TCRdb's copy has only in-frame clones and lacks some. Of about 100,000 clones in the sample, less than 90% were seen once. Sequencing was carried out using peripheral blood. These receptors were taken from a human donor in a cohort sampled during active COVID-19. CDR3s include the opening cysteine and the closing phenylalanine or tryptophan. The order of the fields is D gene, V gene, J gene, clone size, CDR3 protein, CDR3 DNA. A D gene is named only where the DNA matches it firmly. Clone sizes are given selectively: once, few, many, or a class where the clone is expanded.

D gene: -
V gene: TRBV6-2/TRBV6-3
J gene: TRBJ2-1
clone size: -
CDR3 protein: CASSYSGVYNEQFF
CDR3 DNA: TGTGCCAGCAGTTACTCAGGGGTTTACAATGAGCAGTTCTTC

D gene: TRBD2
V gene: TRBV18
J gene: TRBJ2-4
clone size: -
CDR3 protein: CASSPLAGVAKNIQYF
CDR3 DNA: TGTGCCAGCTCACCACTAGCGGGAGTAGCCAAAAACATTCAGTACTTC

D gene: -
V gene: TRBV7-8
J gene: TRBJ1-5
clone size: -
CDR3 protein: CASSYSNQPQHF
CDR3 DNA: TGTGCCAGCTCCTATAGCAATCAGCCCCAGCATTTT

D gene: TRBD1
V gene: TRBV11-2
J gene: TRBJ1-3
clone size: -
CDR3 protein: CASSQGVGSGNTIYF
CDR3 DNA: TGTGCCAGCAGCCAGGGGGTCGGCTCTGGAAACACCATATATTTT

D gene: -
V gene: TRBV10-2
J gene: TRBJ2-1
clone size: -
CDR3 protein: CASSEFYEQFF
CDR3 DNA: TGCGCCAGCAGTGAGTTCTATGAGCAGTTCTTC

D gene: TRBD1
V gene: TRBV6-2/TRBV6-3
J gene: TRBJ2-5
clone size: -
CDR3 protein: CASSYTGGKETQYF
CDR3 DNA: TGTGCCAGCAGTTACACAGGGGGTAAGGAGACCCAGTACTTC

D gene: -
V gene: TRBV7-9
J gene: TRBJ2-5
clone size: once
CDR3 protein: CASSFSGVAETQYF
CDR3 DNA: TGTGCCAGCAGCTTTTCGGGAGTGGCAGAGACCCAGTACTTC

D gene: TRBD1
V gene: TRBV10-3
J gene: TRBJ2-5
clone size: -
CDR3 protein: CAISSGTGVQETQYF
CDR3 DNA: TGTGCCATCAGTTCCGGGACAGGGGTCCAAGAGACCCAGTACTTC

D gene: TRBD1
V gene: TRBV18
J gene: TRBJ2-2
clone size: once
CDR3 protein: CASRTGVQNTGELFF
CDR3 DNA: TGTGCCAGCCGGACAGGGGTACAAAACACCGGGGAGCTGTTTTTT

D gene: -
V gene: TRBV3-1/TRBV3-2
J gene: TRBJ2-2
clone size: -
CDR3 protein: CASSPRTLNTGELFF
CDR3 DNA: TGTGCCAGCAGCCCTAGGACACTGAACACCGGGGAGCTGTTTTTT

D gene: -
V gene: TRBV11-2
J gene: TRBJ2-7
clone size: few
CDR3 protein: CASSLFQGGKAQREQYF
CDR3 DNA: TGTGCCAGCAGCTTATTTCAAGGCGGGAAGGCGCAGCGGGAGCAGTACTTC

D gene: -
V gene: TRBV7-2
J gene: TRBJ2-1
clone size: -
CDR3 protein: CASSLETLGWQFF
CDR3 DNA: TGTGCCAGCAGCTTAGAGACTCTAGGTTGGCAGTTCTTC

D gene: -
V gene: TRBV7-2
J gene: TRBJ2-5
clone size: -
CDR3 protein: CASSSGVLETQYF
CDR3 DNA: TGTGCCAGCAGTTCGGGAGTACTGGAGACCCAGTACTTC

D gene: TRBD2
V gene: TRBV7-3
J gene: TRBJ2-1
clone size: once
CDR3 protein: CASSPRLAGTYNEQFF
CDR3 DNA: TGTGCCAGCAGCCCACGACTAGCGGGGACCTACAATGAGCAGTTCTTC

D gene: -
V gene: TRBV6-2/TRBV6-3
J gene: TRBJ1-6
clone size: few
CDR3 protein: CASSYSERLHF
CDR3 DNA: TGTGCCAGCAGTTACAGCGAAAGACTCCACTTT

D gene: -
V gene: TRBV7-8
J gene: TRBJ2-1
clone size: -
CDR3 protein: CASSLQGVHEQFF
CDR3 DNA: TGTGCCAGCAGCTTACAAGGAGTACACGAGCAGTTCTTC

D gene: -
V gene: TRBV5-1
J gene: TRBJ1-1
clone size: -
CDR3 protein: CASRGDTGLNTEAFF
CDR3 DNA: TGCGCCAGCAGAGGGGATACAGGTTTGAACACTGAAGCTTTCTTT

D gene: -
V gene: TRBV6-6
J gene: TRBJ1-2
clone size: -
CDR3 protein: CASRRHRVGGVYGYTF
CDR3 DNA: TGTGCCAGCAGACGTCACAGGGTTGGGGGGGTCTATGGCTACACCTTC

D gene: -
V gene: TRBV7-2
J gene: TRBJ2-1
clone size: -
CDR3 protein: CATRRFQGNFNEQFF
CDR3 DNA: TGTGCCACCCGACGATTTCAGGGCAACTTCAATGAGCAGTTCTTC

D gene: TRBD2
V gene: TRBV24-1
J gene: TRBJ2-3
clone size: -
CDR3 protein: CATSHLAGASTDTQYF
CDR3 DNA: TGTGCCACCAGTCATCTAGCGGGAGCTAGCACAGATACGCAGTATTTT

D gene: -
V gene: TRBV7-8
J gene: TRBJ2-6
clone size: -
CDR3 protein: CASSLGQYGANVLTF
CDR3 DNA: TGTGCCAGCAGCTTAGGCCAGTATGGGGCCAACGTCCTGACTTTC

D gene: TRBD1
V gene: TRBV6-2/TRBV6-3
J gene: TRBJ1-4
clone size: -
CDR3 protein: CASSGDRDNEKLFF
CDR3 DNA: TGTGCCAGCAGCGGAGACAGGGACAATGAAAAACTGTTTTTT

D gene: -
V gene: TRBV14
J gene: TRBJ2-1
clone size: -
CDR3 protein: CASSQSGEYPYNEQFF
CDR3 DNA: TGTGCCAGCAGCCAATCCGGGGAGTATCCCTACAATGAGCAGTTCTTC

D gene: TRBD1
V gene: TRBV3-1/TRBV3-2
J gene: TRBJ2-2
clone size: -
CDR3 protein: CASSQWTGGIGELFF
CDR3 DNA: TGTGCCAGCAGCCAATGGACAGGGGGAATCGGGGAGCTGTTTTTT

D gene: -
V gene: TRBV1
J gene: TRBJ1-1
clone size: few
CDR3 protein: CTSSLHRVNTEAFF
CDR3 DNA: TGCACCAGCAGCCTCCACCGGGTGAACACTGAAGCTTTCTTT

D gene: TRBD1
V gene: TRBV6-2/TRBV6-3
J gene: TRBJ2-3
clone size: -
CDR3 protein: CASSRQGPLTDTQYF
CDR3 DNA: TGTGCCAGCAGTAGACAGGGGCCCCTCACAGATACGCAGTATTTT

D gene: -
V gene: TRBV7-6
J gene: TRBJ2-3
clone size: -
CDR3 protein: CASSLVSEGDTQYF
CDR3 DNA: TGTGCCAGCAGCTTAGTCTCGGAGGGAGATACGCAGTATTTT

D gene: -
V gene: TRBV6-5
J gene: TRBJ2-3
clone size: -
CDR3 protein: CASSLQILSDTQYF
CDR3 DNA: TGTGCCAGCAGTTTACAGATACTTTCAGATACGCAGTATTTT

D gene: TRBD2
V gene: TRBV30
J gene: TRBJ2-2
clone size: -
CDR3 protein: CAWSPGTSGRARELFF
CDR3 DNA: TGTGCCTGGTCCCCCGGGACTAGCGGGAGGGCTCGGGAGCTGTTTTTT

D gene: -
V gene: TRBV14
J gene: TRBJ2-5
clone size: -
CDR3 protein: CASSQGVWETQYF
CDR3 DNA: TGTGCCAGCAGCCAAGGAGTTTGGGAGACCCAGTACTTC

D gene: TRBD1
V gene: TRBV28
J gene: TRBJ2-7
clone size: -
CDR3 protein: CASRGTGTYEQYF
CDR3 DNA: TGTGCCAGCAGGGGGACAGGAACCTACGAGCAGTACTTC

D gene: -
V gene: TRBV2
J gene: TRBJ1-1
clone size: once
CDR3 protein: CASGAQGNTEAFF
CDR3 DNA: TGTGCCAGCGGGGCGCAGGGAAACACTGAAGCTTTCTTT

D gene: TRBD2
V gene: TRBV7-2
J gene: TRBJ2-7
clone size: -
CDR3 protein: CASSLTLAGGVEQYF
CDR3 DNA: TGTGCCAGCAGCTTAACGCTAGCGGGAGGTGTCGAGCAGTACTTC

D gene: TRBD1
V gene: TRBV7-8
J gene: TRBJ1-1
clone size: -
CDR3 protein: CASSNPAGTGSVIFF
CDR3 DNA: TGTGCCAGCAGCAACCCCGCCGGGACAGGGTCCGTAATTTTCTTT

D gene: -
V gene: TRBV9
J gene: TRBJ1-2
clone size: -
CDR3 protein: CASSVAGQGNYGYTF
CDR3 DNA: TGTGCCAGCAGCGTAGCTGGTCAGGGTAACTATGGCTACACCTTC

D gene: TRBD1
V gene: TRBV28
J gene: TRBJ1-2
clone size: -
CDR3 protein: CASSTGTADYGYTF
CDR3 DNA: TGTGCCAGCAGCACTGGGACAGCCGACTATGGCTACACCTTC

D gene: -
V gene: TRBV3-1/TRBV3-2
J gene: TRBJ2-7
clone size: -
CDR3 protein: CATLWGYSYEQYF
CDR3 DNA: TGTGCCACCCTCTGGGGCTACTCCTACGAGCAGTACTTC

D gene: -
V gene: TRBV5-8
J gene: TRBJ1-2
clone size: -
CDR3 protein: CASSPTRDYGYTF
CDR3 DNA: TGTGCCAGCAGCCCCACCCGGGATTATGGCTACACCTTC

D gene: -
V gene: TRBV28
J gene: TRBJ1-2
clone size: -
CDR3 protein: CASSSGNYGYTF
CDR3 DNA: TGTGCCAGCAGTTCAGGGAACTATGGCTACACCTTC

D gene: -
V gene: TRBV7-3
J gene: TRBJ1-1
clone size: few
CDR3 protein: CASSLMANTEAFF
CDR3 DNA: TGTGCCAGCAGCTTAATGGCGAACACTGAAGCTTTCTTT

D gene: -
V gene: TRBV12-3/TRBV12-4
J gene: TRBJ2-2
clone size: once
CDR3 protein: CASSFDYTGELFF
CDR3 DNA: TGTGCCAGCAGTTTCGACTACACCGGGGAGCTGTTTTTT

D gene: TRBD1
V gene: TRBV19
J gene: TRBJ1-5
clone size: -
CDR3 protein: CASSAGQGQPQHF
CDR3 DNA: TGTGCCAGTAGTGCGGGACAGGGTCAGCCCCAGCATTTT

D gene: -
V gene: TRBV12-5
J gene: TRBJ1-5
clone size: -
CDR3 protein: CASGLVQGGQPQHF
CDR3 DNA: TGTGCTAGTGGTTTGGTTCAAGGGGGTCAGCCCCAGCATTTT

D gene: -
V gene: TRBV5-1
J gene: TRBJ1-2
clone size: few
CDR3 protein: CASSRGRREDGYTF
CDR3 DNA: TGCGCCAGCAGCAGGGGCAGGCGAGAGGATGGCTACACCTTC

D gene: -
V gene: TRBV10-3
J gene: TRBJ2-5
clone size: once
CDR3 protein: CAISVGLQETQYF
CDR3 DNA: TGTGCCATCAGTGTGGGCCTCCAAGAGACCCAGTACTTC

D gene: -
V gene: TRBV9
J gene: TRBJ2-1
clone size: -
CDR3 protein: CASSVGLSSYNEQFF
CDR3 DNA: TGTGCCAGCAGCGTAGGGTTGAGCTCCTACAATGAGCAGTTCTTC

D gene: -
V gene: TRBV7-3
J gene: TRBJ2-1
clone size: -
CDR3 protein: CASSAAGIKNEQFF
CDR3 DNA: TGTGCCAGCAGCGCCGCCGGGATAAAGAATGAGCAGTTCTTC

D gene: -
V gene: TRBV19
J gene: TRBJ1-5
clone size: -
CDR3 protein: CASSRQFLNQPQHF
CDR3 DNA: TGTGCCAGTAGTCGACAGTTCCTTAATCAGCCCCAGCATTTT

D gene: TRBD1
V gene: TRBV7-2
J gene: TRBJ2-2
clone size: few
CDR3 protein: CASSLTGVTGELFF
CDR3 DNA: TGTGCCAGCAGCCTCACAGGGGTCACCGGGGAGCTGTTTTTT

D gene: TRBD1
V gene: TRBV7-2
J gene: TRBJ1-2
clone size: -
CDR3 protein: CASSLDGQVSSYGYTF
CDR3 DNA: TGTGCCAGCAGCTTAGATGGACAGGTCTCAAGCTATGGCTACACCTTC

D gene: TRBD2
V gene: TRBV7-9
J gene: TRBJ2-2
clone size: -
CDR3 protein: CASSFTSIAGGANTGELFF
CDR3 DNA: TGTGCCAGCAGCTTTACGTCGATAGCGGGAGGGGCGAACACCGGGGAGCTGTTTTTT

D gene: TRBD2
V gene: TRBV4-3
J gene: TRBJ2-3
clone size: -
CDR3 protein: CASSQGGTSPDTQYF
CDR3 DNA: TGCGCCAGCAGCCAAGGAGGGACTAGCCCAGATACGCAGTATTTT

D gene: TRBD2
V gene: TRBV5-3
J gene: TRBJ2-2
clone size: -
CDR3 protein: CARSLANSGRMNTGELFF
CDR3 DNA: TGTGCCAGAAGCTTGGCCAATAGCGGGAGGATGAACACCGGGGAGCTGTTTTTT

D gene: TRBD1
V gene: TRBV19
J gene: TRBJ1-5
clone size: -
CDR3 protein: CASSRFGQGASQPQHF
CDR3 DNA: TGTGCCAGTAGTAGATTTGGACAGGGGGCTTCTCAGCCCCAGCATTTT

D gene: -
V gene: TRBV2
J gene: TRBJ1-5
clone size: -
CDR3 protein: CASRIGQGLNQPQHF
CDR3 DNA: TGTGCCAGCAGAATCGGACAAGGACTAAATCAGCCCCAGCATTTT